This T cell receptor beta chain comes out of a study of T cells in Graves' hyperthyroidism and ophthalmopathy. Study-wide results and caveats: Blood shared most expanded thyroid clonotypes above 0.001.

Not enrolled were patients with uncontrolled infection, other autoimmune disease, pregnancy or lactation. Amplification of TCR beta CDR3 regions used RNA as the template. A set of HTBI primers served as the primers for a first-round RT-PCR of the TCR CDR3. TCRdb ran MiXCR on the multiplex PCR reads and lists one entry per CDR3 protein. The sample carries hundreds of thousands of distinct CDR3 sequences, about 45% recorded once. Concerning this clonotype: Its antigen is as yet unknown.

With 4 bases removed from V and 7 bases from J, the gap between germline ends came to 17 bases. Germline V gives CDR1 SGHRS, CDR2 YFSETQ. This CDR3 spans 14 amino acids. The sequenced material came from peripheral blood or thyroid tissue (not recorded which). This chain uses TRBV5-1 with TRBJ1-2; D is possibly TRBD1 (6 bases). The sequence was obtained from a woman aged 18-29 years with Graves' hyperthyroidism. This chain's CDR3 is CASSIRTASGGYTF. The CDR3 DNA is TGCGCCAGCAGCATCCGGACAGCTTCGGGTGGCTACACCTTC.